One sample yielded the 32 T cell receptor beta chains listed below, sequenced in a study of blood T cell repertoires in COVID-19. Produced via immunoSEQ multiplex PCR; TCRdb's table is partial and in-frame only. Here the sample spans over 600,000 clones, around 90% being singletons. Sample: peripheral blood. The receptors shown here come from a woman aged 18-29 years with acute or convalescent COVID-19.

This chain joins TRBV7-9 and TRBJ1-5; no firm D call. The V gene's germline CDR1 is SEHNR and CDR2 FQNEAQ (reference sequence). This CDR3 region has 17 residues. Trimming took off 2 bases at V and 1 base at J, with 15 bases between the two ends. CDR3 residues: CASSLIGFGLSNQPQHF. The CDR3 DNA is TGTGCCAGCAGCTTAATAGGTTTTGGGCTGAGCAATCAGCCCCAGCATTTT.

The gene calls are TRBV6-4 and TRBJ1-1, with D possibly being TRBD1 (6 bases). CDR3 length: 13 residues. Germline assignment: CDR1 MRHNA and CDR2 SNTAGT. Trimming shortened V by 6 bases and J by 0 bases, and 8 bases separated the two germline ends. Written as DNA, the CDR3 is TGTGCCAGCAGGGGACAAGTGAACACTGAAGCTTTCTTT. Protein: CASRGQVNTEAFF.

The chain uses TRBV19 and TRBJ2-1; D unclear. This CDR3 has 13 amino acids. V was trimmed by 7 bases and J by 6 bases, leaving 13 bases between them. The germline gives CDR1 LNHDA, CDR2 SQIVND (reference sequence). Here the CDR3 reads CASIRAAGNEQFF. The CDR3 region has the DNA TGTGCCAGTATCCGAGCCGCAGGCAATGAGCAGTTCTTC.

CDR3: CARSWDSPYGYTF. For the CDR3, the DNA is TGTGCCAGAAGCTGGGACAGTCCGTATGGCTACACCTTC. The chain uses TRBV5-3 and TRBJ1-2; 7 nucleotides line up with TRBD1. Being an ORF, TRBV5-3 has a function that is uncertain. The CDR3 is 13 residues long. The trim removed 3 bases at V and 5 bases at J, leaving 4 bases unmatched.

V gene TRBV11-2 combines with J gene TRBJ1-1, with a tentative D call TRBD1 (5 bases). The CDR3 has 13 amino acids. Germline CDR1 is SGHAT and CDR2 is FQNNGV. V shed 5 bases and J shed 1 base, with 8 bases lying between them. CDR3 nucleotide sequence: TGTGCCAGCAGCCCAGGACAGAACACTGAAGCTTTCTTT. It yields the protein CASSPGQNTEAFF.

This sequence joins TRBV6-5 and TRBJ1-2, with D tentatively TRBD1 (6 bases). Trimming took off 8 bases at V and 4 bases at J, with 17 bases between the two ends. The germline gives CDR1 MNHEY, CDR2 SVGAGI. This CDR3 is built from 14 residues. CDR3 coding DNA: TGTGCCAGCTCCTCAAGGGGGGGACCCTATGGCTACACCTTC. Its protein product is CASSSRGGPYGYTF.

Only a few counts were recorded for this clone. The CDR3 spells CAWSVGQRYEQYF. The CDR3 DNA follows: TGTGCCTGGAGTGTGGGACAGCGGTACGAGCAGTACTTC. The chain uses TRBV30 and TRBJ2-7; 7 bases fit TRBD1. Germline V gene lookup returns CDR1 GTSNPN and CDR2 SVGIG (reference sequence). The trim removed 0 bases at V and 4 bases at J, leaving 3 bases unmatched. CDR3 length: 13 amino acids.

The V gene is TRBV6-5, the J gene TRBJ2-7, with a tentative D call TRBD1 (5 bases). From germline, CDR1 is MNHEY and CDR2 SVGAGI. The germline V and J ends were trimmed by 0 bases and 8 bases, with 17 bases remaining between them. The CDR3 consists of 15 residues. The CDR3 nucleotides read TGTGCCAGCAGTTACTCGTTTCGTAGGGGTGACCAGCAGTACTTC. Its protein product is CASSYSFRRGDQQYF.

J is TRBJ2-3 and V is TRBV7-3; no firm D call. This CDR3 is built from 15 residues. Germline-derived CDR1 and CDR2 are SGHTA and FQGTGA. The ends were cut back, 1 base at V and 1 base at J, with 9 bases in the middle. The CDR3 reads CASSLMADRTDTQYF. Here the CDR3 DNA reads TGTGCCAGCAGCTTAATGGCAGATCGCACAGATACGCAGTATTTT.

The chain is built from TRBV19 and TRBJ2-1, with 7 bases matching TRBD2. CDR1 is LNHDA and CDR2 is SQIVND in the germline V gene (reference sequence). V dropped 6 bases and J dropped 5; count of bases not matched to a gene: 7. The CDR3 is made up of 14 amino acids. The CDR3 nucleotides are TGTGCCAGTAGCTGGTCAGCGGGGAACAATGAGCAGTTCTTC. Residues: CASSWSAGNNEQFF.

CDR3 residues: CSVESGTGGAGFQETQYF. CDR3 nucleotides: TGCAGCGTGGAATCCGGGACAGGGGGCGCGGGGTTTCAAGAGACCCAGTACTTC. The chain carries TRBV29-1 and TRBJ2-5; 12 nucleotides line up with TRBD1. This CDR3 contains 18 residues. From germline, CDR1 is SQVTM and CDR2 ANQGSEA. With V trimmed by 6 bases and J by 2 bases, 16 bases remained unmatched. The full variable domain, in which reference TRBV29-1 and TRBJ2-5 provide the parts outside the CDR3, is SAVISQKPSRDICQRGTSLTIQCQVDSQVTMMFWYRQQPGQSLTLIATANQGSEATYESGFVIDKFPISRPNLTFSTLTVSNMSPEDSSIYLCSVESGTGGAGFQETQYFGPGTRLLVL.

This clone appeared once. This sample includes further DNA sequences coding for the same CDR3. V usage is TRBV5-1 and J usage is TRBJ1-2; 10 nucleotides agree with TRBD1. CDR3 size: 14 residues. V lost 2 bases and J lost 6; bases outside the gene matches: 4. Germline values: CDR1 SGHRS, CDR2 YFSETQ. CDR3 in amino acids: CASSLGTGDDGYTF. DNA for the CDR3: TGCGCCAGCAGCTTAGGGACAGGGGACGATGGCTACACCTTC. The full variable domain, rest sourced from reference TRBV5-1 and TRBJ1-2, is KAGVTQTPRYLIKTRGQQVTLSCSPISGHRSVSWYQQTPGQGLQFLFEYFSETQRNKGNFPGRFSGRQFSNSRSEMNVSTLELGDSALYLCASSLGTGDDGYTFGSGTRLTVV.

This sequence joins TRBV19 and TRBJ1-2; D uncertain. The germline CDR1 and CDR2 sequences are LNHDA and SQIVND (reference sequence). The CDR3 consists of 13 residues. Trimming shortened V by 4 bases and J by 3 bases, and 9 bases separated the two germline ends. The CDR3 DNA sequence: TGTGCCAGTAGTACTCAGAAGTACTATGGCTACACCTTC. This gives the protein CASSTQKYYGYTF.

This chain connects TRBV18 to TRBJ1-5, with TRBD1 matching 9 bases. The length of the CDR3 is 14 residues. The V gene's germline CDR1 is KGHSH and CDR2 LQKENI. The trim removed 6 bases at V and 5 bases at J, leaving 5 bases unmatched. CDR3 loop: CASSLDRGHQPQHF. DNA of the CDR3: TGTGCCAGCTCCTTGGACAGGGGACATCAGCCCCAGCATTTT.

The chain couples TRBV5-4 to TRBJ2-3, with D perhaps matching TRBD1 (5 bases). This CDR3 region has 14 residues. CDR1 and CDR2 from the germline V gene are SGHNT and YYREEE (reference sequence). V was cut by 6 bases and J by 2 bases, with 13 bases left in between. In DNA form, the CDR3 reads TGTGCCAGCATCCACCAGGGCTCCACAGATACGCAGTATTTT. Translating gives CASIHQGSTDTQYF.

The chain joins TRBV10-3 to TRBJ1-1; tentatively, D is TRBD1 (5 bases). The V end lost 4 bases, the J end lost 2 bases, and 14 bases lay between the germline ends. CDR1 ENHRY and CDR2 SYGVKD come from the germline V gene. This CDR3 contains 15 residues. CDR3 residues: CAISGGPGVNTEAFF. The CDR3 DNA sequence: TGTGCCATCAGTGGGGGTCCGGGGGTAAACACTGAAGCTTTCTTT.

This chain connects TRBV6-6 to TRBJ2-3, with unresolved D. Per the germline V gene, CDR1 is MNHNY and CDR2 is SVGAGI (reference sequence). This CDR3 is built from 13 residues. The V gene lost 8 bases and the J gene lost 3 bases, with 12 bases spanning the gap. In DNA form, the CDR3 reads TGTGCCAGCCTGAATCTAGAAACAGATACGCAGTATTTT. It specifies CASLNLETDTQYF.

The chain links TRBV2 to TRBJ2-4; a possible D gene is TRBD2 (5 bases). This CDR3 spans 13 amino acids. The germline CDR1 and CDR2 sequences are SNHLY and FYNNEI. Trimming took off 4 bases at V and 8 bases at J, with 12 bases between the two ends. The CDR3 DNA follows: TGTGCCAGCAGTGGGGCGGGTATGGACATTCAGTACTTC. This sequence encodes CASSGAGMDIQYF.

V and J are TRBV4-2 and TRBJ1-2; 8 bases are shared with TRBD1. The V gene's germline CDR1 is LGHNA and CDR2 YNFKEQ. J was trimmed by 4 bases and V by 3 bases; bases with no gene match: 7. There are 15 residues in the CDR3. The CDR3 loop is CASSQPTGGIYGYTF. CDR3 in DNA: TGTGCCAGCAGCCAGCCCACAGGGGGGATCTATGGCTACACCTTC.

The rearrangement uses TRBV6-5 and TRBJ2-3, with a weak D call TRBD2 (5 bases). The CDR3 has 13 residues. The ends were cut back, 6 bases at V and 3 bases at J, with 10 bases in the middle. Germline CDR1 MNHEY, CDR2 SVGAGI. This chain's CDR3 is CASSQTRTDTQYF. The CDR3 DNA follows: TGTGCCAGCAGCCAAACTAGGACAGATACGCAGTATTTT.

This chain joins TRBV4-1 and TRBJ1-3; perhaps TRBD1 as D (6 bases). Germline V CDR1 and CDR2: MGHRA, YSYEKL. CDR3 length: 18 amino acids. The V end lost 1 base, the J end lost 4 bases, and 20 bases lay between the germline ends. The DNA for the CDR3 is TGCGCCAGCAGCCAAGTCTTTTATCGGGGGGCGGAAGGAAACACCATATATTTT. Amino acid sequence: CASSQVFYRGAEGNTIYF.

This rearrangement joins TRBV30 to TRBJ1-1, with D maybe TRBD1 (6 bases). V was pared by 3 bases and J by 1 base, with 18 bases between. Per the germline V gene, CDR1 is GTSNPN and CDR2 is SVGIG (reference sequence). The CDR3 is made up of 16 amino acids. The chain's CDR3 is CAWRGASLATNTEAFF. CDR3 nucleotide sequence: TGTGCCTGGAGGGGGGCCAGCCTTGCAACGAACACTGAAGCTTTCTTT. Full variable domain (rest looked up from reference TRBV30 and TRBJ1-1): SQTIHQWPATLVQPVGSPLSLECTVEGTSNPNLYWYRQAAGRGLQLLFYSVGIGQISSEVPQNLSASRPQDRQFILSSKKLLLSDSGFYLCAWRGASLATNTEAFFGQGTRLTVV.

The chain joins TRBV28 to TRBJ2-4; D remains ambiguous. Trimming shortened V by 5 bases and J by 3 bases, and 14 bases separated the two germline ends. Germline V gene lookup returns CDR1 MDHEN and CDR2 SYDVKM. The CDR3 consists of 15 residues. CDR3 amino acids: CASSSLSAGKNIQYF. As DNA, the CDR3 is TGTGCCAGCAGTAGCCTAAGCGCTGGCAAAAACATTCAGTACTTC.

This rearrangement joins TRBV29-1 to TRBJ1-1; D is unclear. The ends were cut back, 3 bases at V and 3 bases at J, with 11 bases in the middle. Germline CDR1 SQVTM, CDR2 ANQGSEA. This CDR3 region has 13 residues. The CDR3 sequence: CSVDPGRDTEAFF. CDR3 coding DNA: TGCAGCGTTGACCCCGGGAGGGACACTGAAGCTTTCTTT.

The chain joins TRBV18 to TRBJ2-3; D may be TRBD2 (7 bases). The ends were cut back, 1 base at V and 1 base at J, with 12 bases in the middle. The germline V gene has CDR1 KGHSH and CDR2 LQKENI. CDR3 length equals 16 residues. For the CDR3, the DNA is TGTGCCAGCTCACCACGGGGGGGCCCTCGCACAGATACGCAGTATTTT. Protein product: CASSPRGGPRTDTQYF. Combining the CDR3 with reference TRBV18 and TRBJ2-3 gives the whole variable domain NAGVMQNPRHLVRRRGQEARLRCSPMKGHSHVYWYRQLPEEGLKFMVYLQKENIIDESGMPKERFSAEFPKEGPSILRIQQVVRGDSAAYFCASSPRGGPRTDTQYFGPGTRLTVL.

This sequence joins TRBV5-6 and TRBJ1-4; D uncertain. Deletions cut 2 bases from V and 7 bases from J, with 15 bases between. Germline assignment: CDR1 SGHDT and CDR2 YYEEEE. The CDR3 totals 15 residues. CDR3: CASSLGGLGSEKLFF. Written as DNA, the CDR3 is TGTGCCAGCAGCTTAGGTGGGCTGGGTTCTGAAAAACTGTTTTTT.

The gene calls are TRBV5-5 and TRBJ2-7, with 10 bases that match TRBD1. There are 15 residues in the CDR3. Germline V lookup: CDR1 SGHKS, CDR2 YYEKEE (reference sequence). After removal of 2 bases from V and 1 base from J, the junction contained 3 bases not matched to a gene. The CDR3, as DNA: TGTGCCAGCAGCTTTGGGACAGGGGCATCCTACGAGCAGTACTTC. Translated, it gives CASSFGTGASYEQYF.

V usage is TRBV4-3 and J usage is TRBJ2-5; possible D gene TRBD1, 5 bases. Between the trimmed V and J ends, which lost 4 bases and 0 bases, there was a span of 15 bases. This CDR3 comprises 16 residues. Germline V CDR1 and CDR2: LGHNA, YSLEER. CDR3 sequence (DNA): TGCGCCAGCAGCCGCGGCCGACAGTTCTACCAAGAGACCCAGTACTTC. It translates to CASSRGRQFYQETQYF.

The CDR3 region has the DNA TGCGCCAGCAGCTTGAGCCGGTCAACCGGGGACACTGAAGCTTTCTTT. It yields the protein CASSLSRSTGDTEAFF. This chain links TRBV5-1 with TRBJ1-1; unclear D gene. V gave up 1 base and J gave up 3 bases, with 16 bases separating them. CDR1 is SGHRS, CDR2 YFSETQ, per germline. The CDR3 length is 16 residues.

This clone was recorded a few times. The V and J genes are TRBV7-3 and TRBJ2-1; D not resolved. The CDR3 loop spans 12 amino acids. Germline values: CDR1 SGHTA, CDR2 FQGTGA. V shed 5 bases and J shed 7 bases, with 9 bases lying between them. CDR3 residues: CASSPDGNEQFF. CDR3 nucleotide sequence: TGTGCCAGCAGCCCAGACGGGAATGAGCAGTTCTTC.

V gene TRBV4-3 combines with J gene TRBJ1-1; 9 nucleotides align to TRBD1. The germline V gene has CDR1 LGHNA and CDR2 YSLEER. V lost 4 bases and J lost 4; bases outside the gene matches: 7. This CDR3 is 15 amino acids long. The CDR3 DNA follows: TGCGCCAGCAGCCCAGATGGGACAGGGACCACTGAAGCTTTCTTT. This gives the protein CASSPDGTGTTEAFF.

This clone was found a few times. This chain connects TRBV6-4 to TRBJ1-3; the match to TRBD1 covers 9 bases. Trimming cost V 9 bases and J 2 bases; bases outside gene matches: 2. Looked up from germline, CDR1 is MRHNA and CDR2 is SNTAGT. This CDR3 is 13 amino acids long. In DNA form, the CDR3 reads TGTGCCAGGAACAGGGGGCCTGGAAACACCATATATTTT. Encoded protein: CARNRGPGNTIYF.